This TCR beta chain comes out of a study of response to subunit inactivated influenza vaccine. From germline, CDR1 is LNHNV and CDR2 YYDKDF (reference sequence). With 0 bases removed from V and 13 bases from J, the gap between germline ends came to 9 bases. CDR3 length equals 11 residues. TCRdb re-called the RT-PCR reads with MiXCR, one entry per CDR3 protein. The table lists 650,000 or so distinct CDR3 sequences, around 15% of them singletons. The sample holds many counts of this clonotype. V gene TRBV15 combines with J gene TRBJ1-2; no clear D. The specimen comprised PBMCs from blood, sampled 14 to 15 days before vaccination. This clonotype originated in a man aged 50-59 years who received an inactivated influenza vaccine. The CDR3, as DNA: TGTGCCACCAGCAGAGAAGGCAGGCGCACCTTC. As protein: CATSREGRRTF.